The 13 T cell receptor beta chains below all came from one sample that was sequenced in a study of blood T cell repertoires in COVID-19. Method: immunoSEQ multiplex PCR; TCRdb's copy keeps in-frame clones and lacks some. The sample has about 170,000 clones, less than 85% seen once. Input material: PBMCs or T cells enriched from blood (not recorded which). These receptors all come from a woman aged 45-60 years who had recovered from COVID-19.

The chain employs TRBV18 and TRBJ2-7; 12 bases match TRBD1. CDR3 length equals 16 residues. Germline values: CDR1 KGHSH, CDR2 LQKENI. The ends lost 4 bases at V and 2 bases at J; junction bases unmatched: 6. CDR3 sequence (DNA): TGTGCCAGCTCACAAGCCGGGACAGGGGGCCCCTACGAGCAGTACGTC. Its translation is CASSQAGTGGPYEQYV.

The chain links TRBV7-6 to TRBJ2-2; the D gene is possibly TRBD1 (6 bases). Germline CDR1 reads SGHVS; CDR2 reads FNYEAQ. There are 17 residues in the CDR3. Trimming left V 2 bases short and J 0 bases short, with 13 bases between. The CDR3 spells CASSLFRQGTNTGELFF. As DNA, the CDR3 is TGTGCCAGCAGCTTATTCCGGCAGGGGACGAACACCGGGGAGCTGTTTTTT.

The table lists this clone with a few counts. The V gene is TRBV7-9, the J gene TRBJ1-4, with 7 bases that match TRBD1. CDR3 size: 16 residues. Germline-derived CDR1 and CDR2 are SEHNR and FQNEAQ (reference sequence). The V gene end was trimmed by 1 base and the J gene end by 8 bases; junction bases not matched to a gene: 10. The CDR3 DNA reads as TGTGCCAGCAGCTTAGACAGGGGCGTAGTCGGAGAAAAACTGTTTTTT. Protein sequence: CASSLDRGVVGEKLFF.

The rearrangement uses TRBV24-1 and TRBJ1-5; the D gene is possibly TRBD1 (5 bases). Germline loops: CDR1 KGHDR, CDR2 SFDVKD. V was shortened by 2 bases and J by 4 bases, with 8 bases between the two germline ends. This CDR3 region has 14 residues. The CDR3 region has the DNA TGTGCCACCAGTGATTCCAGGGAAAATCAGCCCCAGCATTTT. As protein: CATSDSRENQPQHF.

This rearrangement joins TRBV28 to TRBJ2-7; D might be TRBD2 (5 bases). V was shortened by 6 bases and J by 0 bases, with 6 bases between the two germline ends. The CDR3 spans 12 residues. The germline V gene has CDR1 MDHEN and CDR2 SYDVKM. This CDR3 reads CASRGSSYEQYV. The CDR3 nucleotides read TGTGCCAGCAGGGGGAGCTCCTACGAGCAGTACGTC.

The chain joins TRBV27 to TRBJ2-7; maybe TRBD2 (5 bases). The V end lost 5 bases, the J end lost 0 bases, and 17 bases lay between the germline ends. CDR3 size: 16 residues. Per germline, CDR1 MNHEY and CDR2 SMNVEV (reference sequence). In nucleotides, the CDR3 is TGTGCCAGCAGTCCCGACCCTAGGACTGGCTCCTACGAGCAGTACGTC. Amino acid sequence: CASSPDPRTGSYEQYV.

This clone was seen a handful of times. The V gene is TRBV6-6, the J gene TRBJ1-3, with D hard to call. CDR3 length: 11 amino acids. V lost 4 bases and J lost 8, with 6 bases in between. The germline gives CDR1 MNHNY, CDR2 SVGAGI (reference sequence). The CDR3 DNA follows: TGTGCCAGCAGTTTTTCAGACACCATATATTTT. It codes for CASSFSDTIYF.

Written as DNA, the CDR3 is TGTGCCGTCGGGGGACTAGCGGGAGGGCCCTCCTACAATGAGCAGTTCTTC. Its translation is CAVGGLAGGPSYNEQFF. This chain connects TRBV10-3 to TRBJ2-1, with TRBD2 matching over 16 bases. V was pared by 11 bases and J by 0 bases, with 7 bases of the junction left unmatched. The CDR3 consists of 17 residues. Germline values: CDR1 ENHRY, CDR2 SYGVKD.

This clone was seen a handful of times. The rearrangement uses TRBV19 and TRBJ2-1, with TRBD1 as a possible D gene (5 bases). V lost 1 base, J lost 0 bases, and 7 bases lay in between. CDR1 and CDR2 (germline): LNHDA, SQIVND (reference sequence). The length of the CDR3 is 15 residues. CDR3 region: CASSIGQSSYNEQFF. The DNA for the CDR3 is TGTGCCAGTAGTATAGGACAGAGCTCCTACAATGAGCAGTTCTTC. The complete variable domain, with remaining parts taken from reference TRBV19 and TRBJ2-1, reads DGGITQSPKYLFRKEGQNVTLSCEQNLNHDAMYWYRQDPGQGLRLIYYSQIVNDFQKGDIAEGYSVSREKKESFPLTVTSAQKNPTAFYLCASSIGQSSYNEQFFGPGTRLTVL.

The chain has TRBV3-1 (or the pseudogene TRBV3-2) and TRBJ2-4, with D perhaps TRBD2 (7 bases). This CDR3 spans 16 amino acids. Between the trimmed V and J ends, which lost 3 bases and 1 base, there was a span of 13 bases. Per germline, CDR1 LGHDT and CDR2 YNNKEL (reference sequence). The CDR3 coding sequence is TGTGCCAGCAGCCAGGCGGGGGCCGGGGCCAAAAACATTCAGTACTTC. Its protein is CASSQAGAGAKNIQYF.

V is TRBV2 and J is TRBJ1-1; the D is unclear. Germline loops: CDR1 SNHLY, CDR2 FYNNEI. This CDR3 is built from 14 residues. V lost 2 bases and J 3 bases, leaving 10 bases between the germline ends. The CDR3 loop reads CASSEWRADTEAFF. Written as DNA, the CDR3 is TGTGCCAGCAGTGAATGGAGGGCTGACACTGAAGCTTTCTTT.

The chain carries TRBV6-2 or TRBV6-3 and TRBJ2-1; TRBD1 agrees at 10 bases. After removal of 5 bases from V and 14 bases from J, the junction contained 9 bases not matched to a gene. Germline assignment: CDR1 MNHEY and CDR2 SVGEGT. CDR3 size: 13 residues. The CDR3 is CASSQGQGPREFF. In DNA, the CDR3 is TGTGCCAGCAGTCAGGGACAGGGGCCGCGGGAGTTCTTC.

The CDR3 coding sequence is TGTGCCAGCAGCGCCCCAGGGGGATCCACTGAAGCTTTCTTT. Translation gives CASSAPGGSTEAFF. The gene calls are TRBV9 and TRBJ1-1, with 7 bases matching TRBD1. Germline CDR1 is SGDLS and CDR2 is YYNGEE. The CDR3 consists of 14 residues. The V and J ends lost 3 bases and 4 bases, in that order; junction bases with no gene match: 6.